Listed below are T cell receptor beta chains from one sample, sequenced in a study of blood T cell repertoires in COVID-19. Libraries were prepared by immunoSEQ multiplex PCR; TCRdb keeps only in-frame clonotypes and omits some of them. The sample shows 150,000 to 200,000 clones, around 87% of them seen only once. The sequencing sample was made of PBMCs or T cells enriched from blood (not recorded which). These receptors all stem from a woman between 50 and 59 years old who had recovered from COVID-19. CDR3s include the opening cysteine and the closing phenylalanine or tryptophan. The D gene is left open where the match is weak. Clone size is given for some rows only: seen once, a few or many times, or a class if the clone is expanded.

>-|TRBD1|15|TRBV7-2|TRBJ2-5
TGTGCCAGCAGCTTGAGGCGGGCCAGGGGGGAGACCCAGTACTTC
CASSLRRARGETQYF
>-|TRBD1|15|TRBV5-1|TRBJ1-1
TGCGCCAGCAGCGATGGGACAGGGATTAACACTGAAGCTTTCTTT
CASSDGTGINTEAFF
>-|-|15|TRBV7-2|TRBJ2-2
TGTGCCAGCAGCTTAGGACTTGGGTACACCGGGGAGCTGTTTTTT
CASSLGLGYTGELFF
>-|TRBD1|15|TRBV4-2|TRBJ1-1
TGTGCCAGCAGCCAAGATGGGACAGCAGACGCTGAAGCTTTCTTT
CASSQDGTADAEAFF
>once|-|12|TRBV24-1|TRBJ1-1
TGTGCCACCAGTGATGGGCACACTGAAGCTTTCTTT
CATSDGHTEAFF
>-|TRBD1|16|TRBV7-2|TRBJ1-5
TGTGCCAGCAGCTCCCCAGGGGGCAGGAGCAATCAGCCCCAGCATTTT
CASSSPGGRSNQPQHF
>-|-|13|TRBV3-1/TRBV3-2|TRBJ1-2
TGTGCCAGCAGCCCTACCACTAACTATGGCTACACCTTC
CASSPTTNYGYTF
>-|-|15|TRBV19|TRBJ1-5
TGTGCCAGTAGCCACGCCGGGGGGGGATTGCAGCCCCAGCATTTT
CASSHAGGGLQPQHF
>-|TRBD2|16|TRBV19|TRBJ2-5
TGTGCCACCGCCAGGACTAGCGGGGGGGCACAGGAGACCCAGTACTTC
CATARTSGGAQETQYF
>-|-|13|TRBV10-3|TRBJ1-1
TGTGCCATCAAGGACCCAGGGCCCACTGAAGCTTTCTTT
CAIKDPGPTEAFF
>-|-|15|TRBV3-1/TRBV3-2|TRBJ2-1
TGTGCCAGCAGCCAAGGGGTAGGGGGGGCGAATGAGCAGTTCTTC
CASSQGVGGANEQFF
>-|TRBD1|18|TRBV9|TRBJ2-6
TGTGCCAGCAGCGCGACAGGGGGCCTCTCCTCTGGGGCCAACGTCCTGACTTTC
CASSATGGLSSGANVLTF
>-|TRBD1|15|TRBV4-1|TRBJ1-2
TGCGCCAGCAGCTACGCCCCCGGGACAGGGAATGGCTACACCTTC
CASSYAPGTGNGYTF